This T cell receptor (beta chain) was sequenced during a study of T cells after somatic rescue of genetic block. Only in-frame clones appear in the TCRdb table, and some are missing; sequencing was by immunoSEQ multiplex PCR. Of 110,000 or so clones listed, approximately 90% are singletons. The trim removed 2 bases at V and 9 bases at J, leaving 10 bases unmatched. Looked up from germline, CDR1 is GTSNPN and CDR2 is SVGIG (reference sequence). The CDR3 covers 14 residues. The chain recombines TRBV30 with TRBJ2-1; 7 nucleotides agree with TRBD2. The source of this sequence is a young woman. Sequenced material: peripheral blood mononuclear cells (PBMCs). CDR3 region: CAWSISQRGGEQFF. As DNA, the CDR3 is TGTGCCTGGAGTATTTCTCAGCGGGGAGGTGAGCAGTTCTTC.